What follows are 15 T cell receptor beta chains derived from one specimen sequenced in a study of T cells in Graves' hyperthyroidism and ophthalmopathy. There were TCR beta CDR3 regions amplified from RNA transcripts. First-round RT-PCR targeting the TCR CDR3 was performed with the HTBI primer set. TCRdb called the multiplex PCR reads again in MiXCR, with one record for every CDR3 protein. The profile shows 300,000 to 450,000 distinct CDR3 sequences, 13% to 15% of them singletons. Sequenced: blood. Receptors were obtained from a woman aged 30 to 39 with Graves' ophthalmopathy.

This clonotype has ten or more counts. The chain employs TRBV20-1 and TRBJ2-3, with 7 bases identical to TRBD1. Germline lookup yields CDR1 DFQATT and CDR2 SNEGSKA (reference sequence). The CDR3 is made up of 13 amino acids. V was clipped by 5 bases and J by 4 bases; unmatched bases: 6. This CDR3 reads CSALRQGPDTQYF. The CDR3 DNA sequence: TGCAGTGCTCTTCGACAGGGTCCAGATACGCAGTATTTT.

The sample holds a few counts of this clonotype. J is TRBJ2-6 and V is TRBV28; maybe TRBD2 (5 bases). V was pared by 6 bases and J by 0 bases, with 9 bases between. This CDR3 has 15 residues. Per the germline V gene, CDR1 is MDHEN and CDR2 is SYDVKM. The CDR3 is CASRKGSSGANVLTF. As DNA, the CDR3 is TGTGCCAGCAGAAAAGGGAGCTCTGGGGCCAACGTCCTGACTTTC. Full variable domain (outside the CDR3, taken from reference TRBV28 and TRBJ2-6): DVKVTQSSRYLVKRTGEKVFLECVQDMDHENMFWYRQDPGLGLRLIYFSYDVKMKEKGDIPEGYSVSREKKERFSLILESASTNQTSMYLCASRKGSSGANVLTFGAGSRLTVL.

The chain carries TRBV25-1 and TRBJ1-5; D unresolved. The CDR3 consists of 13 residues. Germline V gene sequence: CDR1 MGHDK, CDR2 SYGVNS. V lost 2 bases and J 6 bases, leaving 8 bases between the germline ends. CDR3 bases: TGTGCCAGCAGTGAAGGGGTTGCTCAGCCCCAGCATTTT. Amino acid sequence: CASSEGVAQPQHF.

The V and J genes are TRBV4-1 and TRBJ2-7; 10 bases are shared with TRBD2. The CDR3 runs to 14 residues. V dropped 2 bases and J dropped 2; count of bases not matched to a gene: 0. CDR1 and CDR2 (germline): MGHRA, YSYEKL. The DNA for the CDR3 is TGCGCCAGCAGCCAACTAGCGGGGGCCTACGAGCAGTACTTC. Encoded protein: CASSQLAGAYEQYF.

This clonotype was recorded at least ten times. J is TRBJ1-2 and V is TRBV5-6; 8 positions match TRBD1. The V segment lost 4 bases and the J segment 0 bases; nucleotides outside the gene matches: 11. Germline CDR1 is SGHDT and CDR2 is YYEEEE. There are 17 residues in the CDR3. The CDR3 here is CASSPDRGRMPNYGYTF. The CDR3 bases are TGTGCCAGCAGCCCCGACAGGGGACGGATGCCTAACTATGGCTACACCTTC.

In its sample, this clonotype was seen a few times. The chain is built from TRBV6-2 or TRBV6-3 and TRBJ2-7; D gene ambiguous. The CDR3 sequence is 16 residues long. From germline, CDR1 is MNHEY and CDR2 SVGEGT. Trimming took 5 bases from V and 0 from J, leaving 17 bases between them. The CDR3 loop is CASSDPVYGNSYEQYF. DNA of the CDR3: TGTGCCAGCAGTGATCCAGTATATGGAAACTCCTACGAGCAGTACTTC.

Many counts were recorded for this clonotype. The J gene is TRBJ2-5, the V gene TRBV5-1, with TRBD2 matching 7 bases. Germline CDR1 and CDR2: SGHRS and YFSETQ. This CDR3 has 15 residues. The V segment lost 4 bases and the J segment 0 bases; nucleotides outside the gene matches: 6. CDR3 sequence reads: CASSLPGGDQETQYF. CDR3 bases: TGCGCCAGCAGCCTCCCTGGGGGGGACCAAGAGACCCAGTACTTC.

This clonotype was picked up many times. In DNA form, the CDR3 reads TGTGCCAGCAGGGGGACAGGTGAAGGCGAGCAGTACTTC. This translates into CASRGTGEGEQYF. J is TRBJ2-7 and V is TRBV2; 8 bases are a match to TRBD1. The CDR3 is 13 residues long. V was pared by 6 bases and J by 6 bases, with 7 bases of the junction left unmatched. Per germline, CDR1 SNHLY and CDR2 FYNNEI.

This clonotype was seen ten or more times. The DNA for the CDR3 is TGTGCCAGCAGCTTAGATCAGGGGGAAGGCTACAATGAGCAGTTCTTC. Protein: CASSLDQGEGYNEQFF. The chain carries TRBV7-2 and TRBJ2-1; 7 nucleotides agree with TRBD1. After removal of 1 base from V and 3 bases from J, the junction contained 6 bases not matched to a gene. The germline CDR1 and CDR2 sequences are SGHTA and FQGNSA. The CDR3 has 16 amino acids.

This clonotype was counted ten times or more. The V call is TRBV11-3, the J call TRBJ2-3, with D possibly being TRBD2 (6 bases). Germline loops: CDR1 SGHNT, CDR2 YENEEA. CDR3 length: 16 residues. The V end was cut by 0 bases, the J end by 6 bases, with 16 bases between. The CDR3 spells CASSLDSGGGVDTQYF. The CDR3 bases are TGTGCCAGCAGCTTAGATTCGGGTGGCGGGGTGGATACGCAGTATTTT.

This clonotype was seen ten or more times. The V and J genes are TRBV15 and TRBJ2-3; 10 nucleotides match TRBD2. CDR3 length: 17 residues. Germline lookup yields CDR1 LNHNV and CDR2 YYDKDF (reference sequence). Germline trimming cut 3 bases from V and 0 bases from J; bases unmatched to any gene: 6. The DNA for the CDR3 is TGTGCCACCAGCAGGGGTTGGACTAGCGGTAGCACAGATACGCAGTATTTT. Its protein is CATSRGWTSGSTDTQYF.

The sample holds many counts of this clonotype. The chain employs TRBV2 and TRBJ2-5, with D unresolved. The V and J ends lost 2 bases and 4 bases respectively, with 11 bases between them. The CDR3 has 14 residues. Looked up from germline, CDR1 is SNHLY and CDR2 is FYNNEI. The CDR3 sequence: CASSESIWSETQYF. The CDR3 DNA is TGTGCCAGCAGTGAATCAATTTGGTCAGAGACCCAGTACTTC.

This clonotype was recorded many times. V usage is TRBV18 and J usage is TRBJ1-6; D not resolved. Germline V gene lookup returns CDR1 KGHSH and CDR2 LQKENI. CDR3 size: 15 residues. Trimming removed 2 bases at V and 9 bases at J, with 14 bases between. In DNA, the CDR3 is TGTGCCAGCTCACCAGTTAGGCTCCGACTTTCACCCCTCCACTTT. Translation: CASSPVRLRLSPLHF.

V gene TRBV6-1 combines with J gene TRBJ1-3, with D maybe TRBD1 (5 bases). Per the germline V gene, CDR1 is MNHNS and CDR2 is SASEGT. V was clipped by 6 bases and J by 0 bases, with 15 bases between them. The CDR3 extends over 16 amino acids. The CDR3 DNA reads as TGTGCCAGCAGCCAAACCGGCACAGGCTCTGGAAACACCATATATTTT. This translates into CASSQTGTGSGNTIYF.

This clonotype was seen repeatedly, ten times or more. This chain joins TRBV20-1 and TRBJ2-3, with D tentatively TRBD1 or TRBD2 (7 bases each). Trimming left V 4 bases short and J 2 bases short, with 16 bases between. CDR1 and CDR2 (germline): DFQATT, SNEGSKA (reference sequence). The CDR3 runs 15 residues. CDR3 nucleotides: TGCAGTGCTAAATCAGGGGGGGCCTACACAGATACGCAGTATTTT. It translates to CSAKSGGAYTDTQYF.